The 18 T cell receptor beta chains below all came from one sample that was sequenced in a study of shared clonotypes between healthy human individuals. Sequencing was performed with immunoSEQ multiplex PCR; in TCRdb, only in-frame clones are kept and a portion is missing. The table records around 2,100,000 clones, approximately 94% of them present only once. Naive CD8 cells were CD45RO-negative, positively selected for CCR7, excluding terminally differentiated effector memory CD45RA+ cells. Sequenced material: naive CD8+ T cells sorted from blood. These TCRs come from a man aged 18 to 29 in good health.

The chain recombines TRBV5-8 with TRBJ2-5; 12 bases match TRBD2. Trimming removed 4 bases from V and 4 bases from J; junction bases left unmatched: 14. In germline, CDR1 is SGHTS, CDR2 YDEGEE. The CDR3 sequence is 18 residues long. The CDR3 DNA follows: TGTGCCAGCAGCCGCATCCCAGGACTAGCGGGGATGTCAGAGACCCAGTACTTC. It codes for CASSRIPGLAGMSETQYF.

V usage is TRBV7-8 and J usage is TRBJ1-1; D gene ambiguous. The CDR3 is 15 amino acids. The germline gives CDR1 SGHVS, CDR2 FQNEAQ. V lost 1 base to trimming and J lost 0 bases, with 9 bases between them. CDR3 coding DNA: TGTGCCAGCAGCTTAGGCACAGAATTGAACACTGAAGCTTTCTTT. Its translation: CASSLGTELNTEAFF. The variable domain in full, completed from reference TRBV7-8 and TRBJ1-1, reads GAGVSQSPRYKVAKRGQDVALRCDPISGHVSLFWYQQALGQGPEFLTYFQNEAQLDKSGLPSDRFFAERPEGSVSTLKIQRTQQEDSAVYLCASSLGTELNTEAFFGQGTRLTVV.

The chain uses TRBV21-1 and TRBJ2-7; the table's D call of TRBD1 was not tested on the DNA. TRBV21-1 is a documented pseudogene. The CDR3 has 16 residues. The CDR3 DNA sequence: TGTGCCAGCAGTCCATGGGGACAGAGGAGCTCCTACGAGCAGTACTTC. Protein product: CASSPWGQRSSYEQYF.

The V call is TRBV28, the J call TRBJ2-7, with D perhaps assigned TRBD1 or TRBD2 (6 bases each). V was shortened by 1 base and J by 2 bases, with 12 bases between the two germline ends. CDR3 length equals 15 residues. Germline V gives CDR1 MDHEN, CDR2 SYDVKM. CDR3 coding DNA: TGTGCCAGCAGTTTATTACGGGGGCCCGCCTACGAGCAGTACTTC. It codes for CASSLLRGPAYEQYF.

The CDR3 DNA reads as TGTGCCAGCAGTTTATTGGAGCGGCCCTACGAGCAGTACTTC. Protein: CASSLLERPYEQYF. The chain couples TRBV27 to TRBJ2-7, with a weak D call TRBD2 (5 bases). The CDR3 loop spans 14 amino acids. CDR1 is MNHEY, CDR2 SMNVEV, per germline (reference sequence). Trimming removed 1 base at V and 2 bases at J, with 9 bases between.

The rearrangement joins TRBV6-1 to TRBJ1-2; TRBD1 might be the D (5 bases). Deletions cut 6 bases from V and 6 bases from J, with 17 bases between. This CDR3 contains 14 residues. Looked up from germline, CDR1 is MNHNS and CDR2 is SASEGT. For the CDR3, the DNA is TGTGCCAGCAGCGAAAGGCCAGGGTTGGATGGCTACACCTTC. Translated: CASSERPGLDGYTF.

With respect to this clone: The sample carries other DNA sequences with the same CDR3. The V gene is TRBV4-1, the J gene TRBJ1-5; D is ambiguous. CDR1 and CDR2 (germline): MGHRA, YSYEKL. Trimming shortened V by 1 base and J by 4 bases, and 5 bases separated the two germline ends. This CDR3 region has 13 residues. In DNA form, the CDR3 reads TGCGCCAGCAGCCAAGTCTCGAATCAGCCCCAGCATTTT. Translated, it gives CASSQVSNQPQHF.

The chain has TRBV4-2 and TRBJ2-3; possibly TRBD1 for D (6 bases). Trimming pared 10 bases from V and 5 bases from J, leaving 25 bases between. Germline V gives CDR1 LGHNA, CDR2 YNFKEQ. The CDR3 is made up of 16 amino acids. The CDR3 sequence: CATRILPDSRGDTQYF. CDR3 sequence (DNA): TGTGCCACCCGCATCTTGCCGGACAGTCGGGGAGATACGCAGTATTTT.

The rearrangement links TRBV7-9 to TRBJ2-1; TRBD2 matches at 12 bases. V lost 4 bases, J lost 8 bases, and 9 bases stayed unmatched. The CDR3 contains 16 residues. Germline V gene lookup returns CDR1 SEHNR and CDR2 FQNEAQ (reference sequence). This CDR3 reads CASSSSLAGGVDEQFF. The CDR3 DNA reads TGTGCCAGCAGCTCATCACTAGCGGGAGGTGTGGATGAGCAGTTCTTC.

This clone has just one count. The gene calls are TRBV30 and TRBJ1-5; TRBD1 aligns across 7 bases. The CDR3 has 14 residues. The V gene end was trimmed by 4 bases and the J gene end by 1 base; junction bases not matched to a gene: 4. Germline V CDR1 and CDR2: GTSNPN, SVGIG (reference sequence). As DNA, the CDR3 is TGTGCCTGGACAGGGACAGCAAGCAATCAGCCCCAGCATTTT. It codes for CAWTGTASNQPQHF.

The chain links TRBV7-2 to TRBJ2-2; 14 bases are shared with TRBD2. V was clipped by 3 bases and J by 6 bases; unmatched bases: 9. The CDR3 runs to 18 residues. The germline CDR1 and CDR2 sequences are SGHTA and FQGNSA. The CDR3 here is CASSFPGTSGSNAGELFF. CDR3 nucleotide sequence: TGTGCCAGCAGCTTCCCCGGGACTAGCGGGAGTAACGCCGGGGAGCTGTTTTTT.

The V gene is TRBV4-1, the J gene TRBJ2-5, with 9 nucleotides matching TRBD2. The assigned J gene may be wrong: the sequence end matches TRBJ2-7 better. The CDR3 totals 16 residues. Germline CDR1 and CDR2: MGHRA and YSYEKL. As DNA, the CDR3 is TGCGCCAGTACCAGTGTAGCGGGAGTAGGTTCCTACGAGCAGTACTTC. Translation: CASTSVAGVGSYEQYF.

The chain links TRBV4-2 to TRBJ2-7; unclear D gene. CDR3 length: 16 residues. The germline V gene encodes CDR1 LGHNA and CDR2 YNFKEQ. Trimming pared 0 bases from V and 4 bases from J, leaving 16 bases between. The CDR3 DNA is TGTGCCAGCAGCCAAGAGGGGTATGGTATGGGGTACGAGCAGTACTTC. Its translation is CASSQEGYGMGYEQYF.

For this clone: Other nucleotide sequences from this sample produce the same CDR3. J is TRBJ2-7 and V is TRBV7-8; D is unclear. The CDR3 has 13 amino acids. V gave up 3 bases and J gave up 1 base, with 7 bases separating them. Germline V gene lookup returns CDR1 SGHVS and CDR2 FQNEAQ. The CDR3, as DNA: TGTGCCAGCAGCTTGGGTTTTTCCTACGAGCAGTACTTC. This encodes CASSLGFSYEQYF.

The J gene is TRBJ2-1, the V gene TRBV11-3; possibly TRBD2 for D (5 bases). The germline V gene encodes CDR1 SGHNT and CDR2 YENEEA. The CDR3 is 19 residues long. Trimming shortened V by 4 bases and J by 5 bases, and 27 bases separated the two germline ends. CDR3 sequence (DNA): TGTGCCAGCAGCTCAAGCCCCTCTTCGGCTGGGAGATACGACAATGAGCAGTTCTTC. Amino acids: CASSSSPSSAGRYDNEQFF.

The chain uses TRBV5-6 and TRBJ1-1, with no clear D. Trimming took off 0 bases at V and 3 bases at J, with 6 bases between the two ends. Per germline, CDR1 SGHDT and CDR2 YYEEEE. CDR3 length equals 13 residues. Here the CDR3 DNA reads TGTGCCAGCAGCTTGGAGGCTTACACTGAAGCTTTCTTT. Translated, it gives CASSLEAYTEAFF.

The chain employs TRBV6-1 and TRBJ2-7; 12 bases line up with TRBD2. The CDR3 totals 17 residues. Unmatched junction bases numbered 8, after V lost 1 base and J lost 4 bases. CDR1 and CDR2 (germline): MNHNS, SASEGT. This CDR3 reads CASSEVLAGGPPYEQYF. The CDR3 DNA reads as TGTGCCAGCAGTGAAGTACTAGCGGGGGGCCCACCTTACGAGCAGTACTTC.

The chain employs TRBV7-8 and TRBJ2-5; no clear D gene. V was clipped by 0 bases and J by 2 bases, with 10 bases between them. Germline CDR1 reads SGHVS; CDR2 reads FQNEAQ. The CDR3 has 15 amino acids. The CDR3 here is CASSLAWNYQETQYF. The CDR3 nucleotides are TGTGCCAGCAGCTTAGCGTGGAACTATCAAGAGACCCAGTACTTC.